These T cell receptor beta chains were read from a single sample in a study of T cell repertoires in cytomegalovirus infection. MiXCR was run by TCRdb on the reads, yielding one entry per CDR3 protein. The data show 550,000 to 700,000 distinct CDR3 sequences, with 40% seen just once and over 45% held by the top ten. These TCRs are of unknown antigen specificity. The sequencing here drew on cultured PBMCs, taken from culture after CMV antigen stimulation. These receptor sequences come from a human donor in good health (CMV status not recorded). Some clones in this sample may be carry-over from other donors' samples. The CDR3 runs from the conserved cysteine through the conserved F or W. Each record gives: V gene, clone size, J gene, D gene, CDR3 DNA, CDR3 protein. A D gene is named only where the DNA matches it firmly. Clone size is stated in some rows and not others, as once, few, many or a class when expanded.

TRBV28	-	TRBJ1-6	-	TGTGCCAGCAGTTGGGGACCCGGGACCGGGTATTGGGACTCACCCCTCCACTTT	CASSWGPGTGYWDSPLHF
TRBV28	once	TRBJ2-7	-	TGTGCCACAGGCCTCACCTACGAGCAGTACTTC	CATGLTYEQYF
TRBV12-3/TRBV12-4	few	TRBJ1-4	-	TGTGCCAGCAGTTCCCGCGGGGGGAGGGCTGAAAAACTGTTTTTT	CASSSRGGRAEKLFF
TRBV7-2	few	TRBJ2-7	-	TGTGCCAGCAGCGGGCAGCGGATCTCCTACGAGCAGTACTTC	CASSGQRISYEQYF
TRBV19	-	TRBJ1-5	-	TGTGCCAGTAGGTCGATGGGGAATCAGCCCCAGCATTTT	CASRSMGNQPQHF
TRBV7-2	-	TRBJ2-7	TRBD1	TGTGCCAGCAGCCCAGCAGGACAGGGGCCTTACGAGCAGTACTTC	CASSPAGQGPYEQYF
TRBV7-2	many	TRBJ2-7	TRBD1	TGTGCCAGCAGCTCCCGGGGACAGGGGGCGAGGGAGCAGTACTTC	CASSSRGQGAREQYF
TRBV11-2	few	TRBJ2-7	TRBD1	TGTGCCAGCAGCTTAGGACAGGGGAAGCAGTACTTC	CASSLGQGKQYF
TRBV7-6	-	TRBJ1-6	TRBD1	TGTGCCAGCAGTCAACCACAGGGGTCCTATAATTCACCCCTCCACTTT	CASSQPQGSYNSPLHF
TRBV7-2	few	TRBJ2-3	TRBD2	TGTGCCAGCAGCTCCGGACTAGCGGGAGGAGTTGGCACAGATACGCAGTATTTT	CASSSGLAGGVGTDTQYF
TRBV6-6	-	TRBJ2-5	-	TGTGCCAGCAGTACCCAACGACGGTCCCAAGAGACCCAGTACTTC	CASSTQRRSQETQYF
TRBV7-8	few	TRBJ2-1	-	TGTGCCAGCAGCTCCATGAGGAACAATGAGCAGTTCTTC	CASSSMRNNEQFF
TRBV29-1	-	TRBJ2-5	TRBD2	TGCAGCGCTTGGACTAGCGGGAGGGCCGGTAAAGAGACCCAGTACTTC	CSAWTSGRAGKETQYF
TRBV6-6	few	TRBJ2-1	-	TGTGCCAGCACCTGGACCGGTGGCGATCACAATGAGCAGTTCTTC	CASTWTGGDHNEQFF
TRBV7-2	many	TRBJ2-7	-	TGTGCCAGCAGCTTAAGTTTCGGGCAAGGGTACGAGCAGTACTTC	CASSLSFGQGYEQYF
TRBV19	-	TRBJ1-1	-	TGTGCCAGTAGTATAGCACAGAACACTGAAGCTTTCTTT	CASSIAQNTEAFF
TRBV7-9	few	TRBJ1-1	-	TGTGCCAGCAGCTTAGGTAGCACAGGGAACACTGAAGCTTTCTTT	CASSLGSTGNTEAFF
TRBV7-2	many	TRBJ2-5	-	TGTGCCAGCAGCGGATTAGGGACCGATCAAGAGACCCAGTACTTC	CASSGLGTDQETQYF
TRBV6-5	-	TRBJ2-1	TRBD2	TGTGCCAGCAGAGAATTAGCGGGTTCCTACAATGAGCAGTTCTTC	CASRELAGSYNEQFF
TRBV24-1	many	TRBJ2-7	-	TGTGCCTTCACGGTGGGGCGACGCTACGAGCAGTACTTC	CAFTVGRRYEQYF
TRBV2	few	TRBJ2-3	-	TGTGCCAGCAGTGCCCCCAGGGGCAGGCCCACAGATACGCAGTATTTT	CASSAPRGRPTDTQYF
TRBV6-1	many	TRBJ1-5	-	TGTGCCAGCAGCACAGGGAGCAATCAGCCCCAGCATTTT	CASSTGSNQPQHF
TRBV27	few	TRBJ1-5	-	TGTGCCAGCAGTACCGAAGGAGGTCAGGGCCCATTTGGCAATCAGCCCCAGCATTTT	CASSTEGGQGPFGNQPQHF
TRBV19	few	TRBJ2-7	TRBD2	TGTGCCAGTAGCCCTGGGACTAGCGGGGGACTCGGCTCCTACGAGCAGTACTTC	CASSPGTSGGLGSYEQYF
TRBV6-1	-	TRBJ1-3	-	TGTGCCAGCAGCCTCTGGCGCGGGGCAGTAAATGGAAACACCATATATTTT	CASSLWRGAVNGNTIYF
TRBV7-8	few	TRBJ2-5	TRBD2	TGTGCCAGCAGCCTAGAGCGTAGCGGGGTGGGAGAGACCCAGTACTTC	CASSLERSGVGETQYF
TRBV7-6	few	TRBJ1-2	TRBD1	TGTGCCAGCAGCCCTGGACAGGGATGGTTTGGCTACACCTTC	CASSPGQGWFGYTF
TRBV6-5	-	TRBJ1-3	-	TGTGCCAGCAGTTACTCGAGCGGGACGGGAAACACCATATATTTT	CASSYSSGTGNTIYF
TRBV7-2	few	TRBJ2-1	-	TGTGCCAGCAGCTTAGATATTGTGGGGTTCTTC	CASSLDIVGFF
TRBV19	-	TRBJ1-2	TRBD1	TGTGCCAGCAATCCCGGGACAGGGTTTCATGGCTACACCTTC	CASNPGTGFHGYTF
TRBV12-3/TRBV12-4	many	TRBJ2-1	-	TGTGCCAGCAGTTTGTCTCCAGGGTACAATGAGCAGTTCTTC	CASSLSPGYNEQFF
TRBV6-5	-	TRBJ2-1	TRBD2	TGTGCCAGCAGGCGGGAGTACTACAATGAGCAGTTCTTC	CASRREYYNEQFF
TRBV6-1	-	TRBJ2-3	TRBD2	TGTGCCAGCAGGCCCGGGACTAGCCCACATACGCAGTATTTT	CASRPGTSPHTQYF
TRBV7-2	-	TRBJ2-7	TRBD2	TGTGCCAGCAGCTGGGGGGTAGCGGGGGCCTCCTACGAGCAGTACTTC	CASSWGVAGASYEQYF
TRBV4-3	-	TRBJ2-1	TRBD2	TGCGCCAGCAGCCAAGATGCTAGCGGGAGGGGGGGTGAGCAGTTCTTC	CASSQDASGRGGEQFF
TRBV7-2	-	TRBJ1-4	TRBD1	TGTGCCAGCAGTGAACTACAGGGGGCATCTGAAAAACTGTTTTTT	CASSELQGASEKLFF
TRBV25-1	-	TRBJ2-1	TRBD1	TGTGCCATGCAAACCTCGGGACAGCTTTTGGATGAGCAGTTCTTC	CAMQTSGQLLDEQFF
TRBV4-3	few	TRBJ2-7	TRBD2	TGCGCCAGCAGCCAAGAGTCTAGCGGGAGGGCCGGCGAGCAGTACTTC	CASSQESSGRAGEQYF
TRBV27	-	TRBJ2-7	TRBD2	TGTGCCAGCAGTTTATCAGGACTAGCGGGTCTAACATACGAGCAGTACTTC	CASSLSGLAGLTYEQYF
TRBV20-1	-	TRBJ1-5	-	TGCAGTGTGGCCGACCTGAATCAGCCCCAGCATTTT	CSVADLNQPQHF
TRBV12-3/TRBV12-4	few	TRBJ2-5	TRBD2	TGTGCCAGCAGTCCCGGGGGGGGGGAAGAGACCCAGTACTTC	CASSPGGGEETQYF
TRBV27	-	TRBJ2-2	TRBD2	TGTGCCAGCCGCAGGGCGGGGGGGCGCACCGGGGAGCTGTTTTTT	CASRRAGGRTGELFF
TRBV7-2	many	TRBJ2-3	TRBD2	TGTGCCAGCAGCTTAGTGGGGACTAGCCTCGGGCGGGATACGCAGTATTTT	CASSLVGTSLGRDTQYF
TRBV20-1	-	TRBJ2-1	TRBD1	TGCAGTGCTAGAGATTGGGGACAGGGTTTCTACAATGAGCAGTTCTTC	CSARDWGQGFYNEQFF
TRBV2	-	TRBJ2-5	-	TGTGCCAGCAGTGACACTAACAAAGAGACCCAGTACTTC	CASSDTNKETQYF
TRBV19	-	TRBJ2-6	TRBD1	TGTGCCAGCCGCACCGGGACAGGCAACTCTGGGGCCAACGTCCTGACTTTC	CASRTGTGNSGANVLTF
TRBV19	few	TRBJ1-5	TRBD1	TGTGCCAGTAAGTCCGGCTCAGGGGGATGGGGCAATCAGCCCCAGCATTTT	CASKSGSGGWGNQPQHF
TRBV7-2	many	TRBJ1-1	-	TGTGCCAGCAGCTACCCGACAGGCAGAACAAGTGAAGCTTTCTTT	CASSYPTGRTSEAFF
TRBV7-2	-	TRBJ1-3	-	TGTGCCAGCAGCTATGGGGTACGGGACACCATATATTTT	CASSYGVRDTIYF
TRBV13	few	TRBJ2-7	-	TGTGCCAGCAGCTTATTGGGCGACCGGGGGGAGCAGTACTTC	CASSLLGDRGEQYF